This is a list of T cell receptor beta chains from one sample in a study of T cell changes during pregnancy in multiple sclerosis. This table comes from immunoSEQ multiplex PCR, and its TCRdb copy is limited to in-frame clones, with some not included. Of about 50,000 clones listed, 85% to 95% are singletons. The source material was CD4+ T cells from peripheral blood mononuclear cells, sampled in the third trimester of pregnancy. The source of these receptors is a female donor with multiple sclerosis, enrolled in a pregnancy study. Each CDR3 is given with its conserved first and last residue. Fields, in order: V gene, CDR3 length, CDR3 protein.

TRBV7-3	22	CASSLPERGLLDRYSGANVLTF
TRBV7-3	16	CASSLKGGGSGTEAFF
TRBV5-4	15	CASSGTGLSQAAQYF
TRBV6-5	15	CASSYFPVNTGELFF
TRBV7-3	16	CASSAGQGMGSYEQYF
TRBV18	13	CASSPTGDGELFF
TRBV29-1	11	CSAGNSDEQYF
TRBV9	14	CATIAGTNTGELFF
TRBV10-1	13	CASRGLAANEQYF
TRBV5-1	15	CASRSRGGSQETQYF
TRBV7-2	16	CASSLGVPGNGNTIYF
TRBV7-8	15	CASSAGRSGSFEAFF
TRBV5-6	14	CASSLAAGAAEAFF
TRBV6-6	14	CASTNAVTGNTIYF
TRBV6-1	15	CASSEGGRGNQPQHF
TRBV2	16	CALGTSGAKATGELFF
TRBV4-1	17	CASSQESVALSNQPQHF
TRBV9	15	CASSAGSRSTDTQYF
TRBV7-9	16	CASSPRTSGGTDTQYF
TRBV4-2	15	CASSQGGVSGDEQYF
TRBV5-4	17	CASSISGGRHSGNTIYF
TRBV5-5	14	CASSLMNRGNTIYF
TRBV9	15	CASSNSGGIRETQYF
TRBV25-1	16	CASSEVGAGGTDTQYF
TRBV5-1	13	CASSPATGNTIYF
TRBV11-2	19	CASSLGPGAMRHLYNEQFF
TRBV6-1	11	CASSERGEAFF
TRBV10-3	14	CAIGRGDNTGELFF
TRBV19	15	CASSINLAGADTQYF
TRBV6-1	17	CASSERGRGTFYNEQFF
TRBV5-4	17	CASSEGLAGGPSHEQYF
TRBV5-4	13	CASSLDGNYGYTF
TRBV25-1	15	CASSDSVPGNQPQHF
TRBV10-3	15	CAISSPSGGTDTQYF
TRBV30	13	CAWSPQGNYGYTF
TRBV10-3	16	CATGVPLMGGGSEQYF
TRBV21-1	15	CAPKEGSRSGNTIYF
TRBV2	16	CASRVGQGRGTDTQYF
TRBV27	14	CASSLSGGRQPQHF
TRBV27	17	CASSPPPGGRTNTEAFF
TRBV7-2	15	CASSILAGGYNEQFF
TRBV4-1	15	CASSQDPSRPETQYF
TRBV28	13	CASSLPPGYGYTF
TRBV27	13	CASRDSFQETQYF
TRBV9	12	CASSVATGELFF
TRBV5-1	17	CASSLGRSSGEIDTQYF
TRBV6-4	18	CASSDMGTSVLAKNIQYF
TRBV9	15	CASSVGQIPYNEQFF
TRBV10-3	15	CAISSQGAPPQPQHF
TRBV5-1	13	CASSLSPKETQYF
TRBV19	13	CASSTDRDQPQHF
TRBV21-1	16	CASSTIVQGINQPQHF
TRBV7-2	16	CASSPDGVFSGNTIYF
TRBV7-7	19	CASSTRTSGGAAVSDEQFF